What follows are 6 T cell receptor beta chains derived from one specimen sequenced in a study of T cells in Graves' hyperthyroidism and ophthalmopathy. Amplification targeted TCR beta CDR3 regions from RNA transcripts. During a first-round RT-PCR of the TCR CDR3, the HTBI primer set was used. TCRdb reanalysed the multiplex PCR reads using MiXCR and keeps one entry per CDR3 protein. The profile covers around 440,000 distinct CDR3 sequences, with around 14% appearing a single time and about 7.7% taken by the ten largest. Sequencing was carried out using blood. The receptors originated from a woman between 18 and 29 years old with Graves' hyperthyroidism.

This clonotype was counted ten times or more. The chain links TRBV7-6 to TRBJ2-7; 14 bases fit TRBD2. The V and J ends lost 5 bases and 7 bases, in that order; junction bases with no gene match: 4. Germline V gives CDR1 SGHVS, CDR2 FNYEAQ. There are 14 residues in the CDR3. The CDR3 is CASSRLAGGSEQYF. Written as DNA, the CDR3 is TGTGCCAGCAGCAGACTAGCGGGAGGGAGTGAGCAGTACTTC. The full variable domain, its missing parts supplied by reference TRBV7-6 and TRBJ2-7, is GAGVSQSPRYKVTKRGQDVALRCDPISGHVSLYWYRQALGQGPEFLTYFNYEAQQDKSGLPNDRFSAERPEGSISTLTIQRTEQRDSAMYRCASSRLAGGSEQYFGPGTRLTVT.

This chain connects TRBV7-9 to TRBJ2-3; TRBD2 aligns across 12 bases. There are 17 residues in the CDR3. Unmatched junction bases numbered 9, after V lost 4 bases and J lost 4 bases. Per the germline V gene, CDR1 is SEHNR and CDR2 is FQNEAQ (reference sequence). CDR3 DNA sequence: TGTGCCAGCAGCTCAGTGTGGCTAGCGGGGGGGCCAGATACGCAGTATTTT. It translates to CASSSVWLAGGPDTQYF.

At least ten counts were recorded for this clonotype. The V gene is TRBV20-1, the J gene TRBJ2-1; 9 bases are shared with TRBD2. Germline V lookup: CDR1 DFQATT, CDR2 SNEGSKA (reference sequence). Losses at the gene ends were 2 bases for V and 4 bases for J; bases not matched to a gene: 0. The CDR3 is made up of 13 amino acids. The CDR3 spells CSARLAGYNEQFF. CDR3 coding DNA: TGCAGTGCTAGACTAGCGGGATACAATGAGCAGTTCTTC.

The chain links TRBV7-9 to TRBJ2-6, with D hard to call. The germline V gene encodes CDR1 SEHNR and CDR2 FQNEAQ (reference sequence). The CDR3 extends over 11 amino acids. V was cut by 10 bases and J by 3 bases, with 4 bases left in between. Written as DNA, the CDR3 is TGTGCCATCATTGGGGCCAACGTCCTGACTTTC. Its protein product is CAIIGANVLTF. The full variable domain, with the rest looked up from reference TRBV7-9 and TRBJ2-6, is DTGVSQNPRHKITKRGQNVTFRCDPISEHNRLYWYRQTLGQGPEFLTYFQNEAQLEKSRLLSDRFSAERPKGSFSTLEIQRTEQGDSAMYLCAIIGANVLTFGAGSRLTVL.

This clonotype was picked up many times. V gene TRBV3-1 combines with J gene TRBJ2-3, with D tentatively TRBD2 (6 bases). CDR1 is LGHDT, CDR2 YNNKEL, per germline (reference sequence). The CDR3 runs 14 residues. The V end was cut by 4 bases, the J end by 4 bases, with 12 bases between. The CDR3 region has the DNA TGTGCCAGCAGCCTAAAACTAGCAGCAGATACGCAGTATTTT. It specifies CASSLKLAADTQYF.

The chain employs TRBV29-1 and TRBJ1-4; D possibly corresponds to TRBD1 (6 bases). The V end lost 4 bases, the J end lost 7 bases, and 13 bases lay between the germline ends. The CDR3 runs to 13 residues. Germline V gives CDR1 SQVTM, CDR2 ANQGSEA. The CDR3 is CSVGREGGEKLFF. In DNA form, the CDR3 reads TGCAGCGTTGGTCGGGAGGGGGGTGAAAAACTGTTTTTT.